This T cell receptor beta chain emerged from a study of T cells expressing NK-cell markers. Study in general: Obtained from sorted CD3+CD56+NKG2C+, CD3+CD56+NKG2C- and CD3+CD56-NKG2C+ T cells were the TCR beta repertoires.

The length of the CDR3 is 14 residues. Germline V gene lookup returns CDR1 MNHEY and CDR2 SVGAGI. Generation of TCR beta cDNA was performed by 5'RACE template switching incorporating UMIs. TCRdb re-called the 5' RACE reads; every CDR3 protein appears as one record, without DNA. Its table records some 440,000 distinct CDR3 sequences. The chain joins TRBV6-5 to TRBJ2-1. This sequence originates from a woman aged 45-65 years in good health. Sequencing was performed on blood T cells: a sorted CD56 or NKG2C T cell subset, CD4+ or CD8+ T cells, or bulk PBMC T cells (not recorded which). Here the CDR3 reads CASSYASGTLEQFF.